Reported below is one T cell receptor beta chain. Its antigen is not identified. It was version v3.0 of the immunoSEQ assay that was run at survey level. Sequencing was performed with immunoSEQ multiplex PCR; in TCRdb, only in-frame clones are kept and a portion is missing. This sample has about 20,000 clones, with roughly 80% found just once. The data originate from a study of long-term antiretroviral therapy in people with HIV. Whole-study findings and limits: Within the repertoire, clones expanded before ART were dominant at all time points.

Per the germline V gene, CDR1 is SGHRS and CDR2 is YFSETQ. The CDR3 is 15 residues long. Trimming pared 4 bases from V and 0 bases from J, leaving 12 bases between. The receptor's source is a woman between 50 and 59 years old with HIV. The V gene is TRBV5-1, the J gene TRBJ2-3, with D tentatively TRBD2 (5 bases). Specimen: unsorted PBMCs, collected approximately 2.5 years before starting antiretroviral therapy. As DNA, the CDR3 is TGCGCCAGCAGCCCCCCTACGGGGAGCACAGATACGCAGTATTTT. Encoded protein: CASSPPTGSTDTQYF.